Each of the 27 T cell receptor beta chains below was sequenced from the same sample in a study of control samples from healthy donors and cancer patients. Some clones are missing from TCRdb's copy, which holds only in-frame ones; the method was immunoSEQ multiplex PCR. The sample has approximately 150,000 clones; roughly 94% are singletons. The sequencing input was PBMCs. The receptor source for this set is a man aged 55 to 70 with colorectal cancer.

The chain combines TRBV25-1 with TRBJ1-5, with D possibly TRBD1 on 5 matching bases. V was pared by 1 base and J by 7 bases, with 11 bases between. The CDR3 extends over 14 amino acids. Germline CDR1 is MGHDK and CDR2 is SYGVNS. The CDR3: CASSESRGGQPQHF. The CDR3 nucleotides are TGTGCCAGCAGTGAATCTAGGGGAGGACAGCCCCAGCATTTT.

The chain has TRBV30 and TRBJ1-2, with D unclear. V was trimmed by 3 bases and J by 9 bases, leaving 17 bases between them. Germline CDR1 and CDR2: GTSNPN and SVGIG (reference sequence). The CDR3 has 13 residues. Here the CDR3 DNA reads TGTGCCTGGAGCTCGACGCTTGGCGGAAGCTACACCTTC. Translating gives CAWSSTLGGSYTF.

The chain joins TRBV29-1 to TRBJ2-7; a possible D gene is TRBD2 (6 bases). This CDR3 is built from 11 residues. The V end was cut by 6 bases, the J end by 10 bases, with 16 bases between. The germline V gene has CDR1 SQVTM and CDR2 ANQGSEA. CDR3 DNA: TGCAGCGTCTATTCTTCGGGGGTACAGTACTTC. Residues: CSVYSSGVQYF.

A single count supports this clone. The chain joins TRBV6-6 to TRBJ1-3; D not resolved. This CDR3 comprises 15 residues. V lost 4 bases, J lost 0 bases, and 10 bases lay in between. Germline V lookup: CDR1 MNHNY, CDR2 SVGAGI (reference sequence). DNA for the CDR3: TGTGCCAGCAGTTCTCAGATACTCTCTGGAAACACCATATATTTT. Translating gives CASSSQILSGNTIYF.

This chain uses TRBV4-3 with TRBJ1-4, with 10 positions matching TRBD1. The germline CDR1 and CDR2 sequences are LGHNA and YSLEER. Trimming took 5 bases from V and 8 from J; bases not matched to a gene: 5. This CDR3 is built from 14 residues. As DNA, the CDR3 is TGCGCCAGCAGCAGGGACAGGGGAAGGGAAAAACTGTTTTTT. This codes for CASSRDRGREKLFF.

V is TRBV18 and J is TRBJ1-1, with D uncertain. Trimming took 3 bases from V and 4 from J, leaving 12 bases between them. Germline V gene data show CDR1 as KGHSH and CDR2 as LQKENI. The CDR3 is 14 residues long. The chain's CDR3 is CASSPGKVSTEAFF. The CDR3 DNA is TGTGCCAGCTCACCGGGTAAAGTGAGCACTGAAGCTTTCTTT.

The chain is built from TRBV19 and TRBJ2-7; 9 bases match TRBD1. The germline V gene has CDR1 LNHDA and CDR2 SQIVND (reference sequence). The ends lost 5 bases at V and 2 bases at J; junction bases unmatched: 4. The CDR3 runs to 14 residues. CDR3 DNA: TGTGCCAGTAGTGGACAGGGGACGACCTACGAGCAGTACTTC. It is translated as CASSGQGTTYEQYF.

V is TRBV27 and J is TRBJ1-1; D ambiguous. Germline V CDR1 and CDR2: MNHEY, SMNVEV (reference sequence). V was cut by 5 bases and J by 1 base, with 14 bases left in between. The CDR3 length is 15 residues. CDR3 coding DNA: TGTGCCAGCAGTCAGATACCCCCCGGGAACACTGAAGCTTTCTTT. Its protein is CASSQIPPGNTEAFF.

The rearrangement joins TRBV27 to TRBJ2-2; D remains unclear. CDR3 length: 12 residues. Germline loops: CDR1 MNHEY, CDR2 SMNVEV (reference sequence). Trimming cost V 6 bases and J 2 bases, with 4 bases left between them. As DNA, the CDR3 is TGTGCCAGCAGCCCTAACACCGGGGAGCTGTTTTTT. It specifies CASSPNTGELFF.

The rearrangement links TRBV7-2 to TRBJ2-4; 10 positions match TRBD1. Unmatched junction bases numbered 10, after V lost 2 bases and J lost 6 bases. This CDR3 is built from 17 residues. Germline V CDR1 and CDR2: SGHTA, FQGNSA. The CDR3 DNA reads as TGTGCCAGCAGCTTAAGGGGGACAGGGGAAGTCGGAAACATTCAGTACTTC. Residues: CASSLRGTGEVGNIQYF.

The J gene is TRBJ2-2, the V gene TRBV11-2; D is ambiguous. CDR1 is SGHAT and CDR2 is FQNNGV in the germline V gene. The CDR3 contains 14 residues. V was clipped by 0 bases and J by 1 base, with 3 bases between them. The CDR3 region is CASSLEWNTGELFF. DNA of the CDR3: TGTGCCAGCAGCTTAGAGTGGAACACCGGGGAGCTGTTTTTT.

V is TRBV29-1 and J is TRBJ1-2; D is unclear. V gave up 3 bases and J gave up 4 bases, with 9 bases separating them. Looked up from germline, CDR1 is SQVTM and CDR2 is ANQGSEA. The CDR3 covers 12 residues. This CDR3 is CSVDLVGYGYTF. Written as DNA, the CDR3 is TGCAGCGTTGACCTAGTTGGCTATGGCTACACCTTC.

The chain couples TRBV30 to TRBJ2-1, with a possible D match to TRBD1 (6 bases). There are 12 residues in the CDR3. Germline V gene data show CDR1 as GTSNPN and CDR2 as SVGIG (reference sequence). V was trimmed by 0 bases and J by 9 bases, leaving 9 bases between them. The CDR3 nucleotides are TGTGCCTGGAGTGTAACAGGGCTTGAGCAGTTCTTC. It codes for CAWSVTGLEQFF. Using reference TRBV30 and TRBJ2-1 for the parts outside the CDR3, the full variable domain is SQTIHQWPATLVQPVGSPLSLECTVEGTSNPNLYWYRQAAGRGLQLLFYSVGIGQISSEVPQNLSASRPQDRQFILSSKKLLLSDSGFYLCAWSVTGLEQFFGPGTRLTVL.

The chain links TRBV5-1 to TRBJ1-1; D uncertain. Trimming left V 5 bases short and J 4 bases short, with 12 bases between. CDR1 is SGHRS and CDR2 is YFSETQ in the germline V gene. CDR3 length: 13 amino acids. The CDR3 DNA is TGCGCCAGCAGGCCAAATTCGGGCACTGAAGCTTTCTTT. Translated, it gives CASRPNSGTEAFF.

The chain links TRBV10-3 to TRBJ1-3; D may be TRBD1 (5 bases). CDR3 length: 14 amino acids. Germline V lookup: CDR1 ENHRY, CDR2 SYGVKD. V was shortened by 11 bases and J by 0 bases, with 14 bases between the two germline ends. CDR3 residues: CACRDQGSGNTIYF. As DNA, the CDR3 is TGTGCCTGCAGGGACCAAGGCTCTGGAAACACCATATATTTT.

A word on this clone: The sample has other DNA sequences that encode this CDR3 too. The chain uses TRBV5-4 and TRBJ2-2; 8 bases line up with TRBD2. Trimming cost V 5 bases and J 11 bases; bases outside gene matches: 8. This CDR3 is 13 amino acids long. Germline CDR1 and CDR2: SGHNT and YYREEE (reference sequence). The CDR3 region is CASSQRGNGELFF. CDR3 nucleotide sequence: TGTGCCAGCAGTCAGCGGGGGAACGGAGAGCTGTTTTTT.

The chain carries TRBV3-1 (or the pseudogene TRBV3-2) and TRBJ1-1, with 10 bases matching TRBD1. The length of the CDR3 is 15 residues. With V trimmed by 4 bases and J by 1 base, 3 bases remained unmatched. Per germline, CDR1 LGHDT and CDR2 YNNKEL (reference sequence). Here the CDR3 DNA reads TGTGCCAGCAGCCCCTGGGACAGGGGGAACACTGAAGCTTTCTTT. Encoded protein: CASSPWDRGNTEAFF.

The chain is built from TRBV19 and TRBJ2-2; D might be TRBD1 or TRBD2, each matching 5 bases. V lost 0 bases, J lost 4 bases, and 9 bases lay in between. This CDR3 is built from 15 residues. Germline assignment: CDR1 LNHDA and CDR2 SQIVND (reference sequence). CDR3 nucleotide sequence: TGTGCCAGTAGTATAGACAGGGCGGGCACCGGGGAGCTGTTTTTT. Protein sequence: CASSIDRAGTGELFF.

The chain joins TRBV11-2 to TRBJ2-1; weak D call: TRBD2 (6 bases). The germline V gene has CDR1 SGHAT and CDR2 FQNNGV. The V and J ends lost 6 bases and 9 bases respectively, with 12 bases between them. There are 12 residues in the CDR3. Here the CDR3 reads CASSRDFIEQFF. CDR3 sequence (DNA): TGTGCCAGCAGTCGGGACTTTATTGAGCAGTTCTTC.

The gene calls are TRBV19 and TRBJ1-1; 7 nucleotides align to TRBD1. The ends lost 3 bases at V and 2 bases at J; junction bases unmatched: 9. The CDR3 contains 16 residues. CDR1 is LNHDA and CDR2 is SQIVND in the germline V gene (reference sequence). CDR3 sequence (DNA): TGTGCCAGTAGTATCATGGGGACAGCCCAAAACACTGAAGCTTTCTTT. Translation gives CASSIMGTAQNTEAFF.

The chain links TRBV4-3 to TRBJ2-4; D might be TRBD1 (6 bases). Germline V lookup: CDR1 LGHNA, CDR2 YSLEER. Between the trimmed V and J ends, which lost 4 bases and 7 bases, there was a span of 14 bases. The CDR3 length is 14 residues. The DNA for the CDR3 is TGCGCCAGCAGCCGAGCGCCAGGGGTGAACATTCAGTACTTC. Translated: CASSRAPGVNIQYF.

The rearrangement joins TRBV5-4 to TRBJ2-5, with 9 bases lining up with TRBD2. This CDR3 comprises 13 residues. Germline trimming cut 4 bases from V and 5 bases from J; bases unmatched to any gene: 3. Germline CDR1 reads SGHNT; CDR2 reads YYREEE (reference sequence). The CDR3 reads CASSMGLAETQYF. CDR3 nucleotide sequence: TGTGCCAGCAGCATGGGACTAGCTGAGACCCAGTACTTC.

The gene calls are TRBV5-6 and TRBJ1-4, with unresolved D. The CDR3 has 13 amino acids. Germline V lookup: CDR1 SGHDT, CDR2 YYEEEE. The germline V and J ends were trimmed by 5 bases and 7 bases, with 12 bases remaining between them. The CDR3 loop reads CASSRDLSEKLFF. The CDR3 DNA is TGTGCCAGCAGTCGGGATCTATCTGAAAAACTGTTTTTT.

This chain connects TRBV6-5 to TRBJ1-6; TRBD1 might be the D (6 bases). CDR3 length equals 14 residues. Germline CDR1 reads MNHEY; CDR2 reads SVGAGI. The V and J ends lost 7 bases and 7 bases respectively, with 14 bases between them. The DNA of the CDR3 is TGTGCCAGCACCGTCCCGGGGGCAAATTCACCCCTCCACTTT. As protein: CASTVPGANSPLHF.

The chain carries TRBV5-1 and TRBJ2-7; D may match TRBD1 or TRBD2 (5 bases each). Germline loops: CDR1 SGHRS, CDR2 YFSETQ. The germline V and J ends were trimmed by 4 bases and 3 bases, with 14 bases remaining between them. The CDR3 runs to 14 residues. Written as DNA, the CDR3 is TGCGCCAGCAGCGTCCGGGACGGACACTACGAGCAGTACTTC. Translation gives CASSVRDGHYEQYF.

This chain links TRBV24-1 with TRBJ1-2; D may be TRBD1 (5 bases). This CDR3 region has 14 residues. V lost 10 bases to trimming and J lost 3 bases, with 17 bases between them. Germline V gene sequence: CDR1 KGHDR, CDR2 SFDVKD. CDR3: CATKLRGRHYGYTF. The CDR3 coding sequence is TGTGCCACGAAACTTAGGGGACGGCACTATGGCTACACCTTC.

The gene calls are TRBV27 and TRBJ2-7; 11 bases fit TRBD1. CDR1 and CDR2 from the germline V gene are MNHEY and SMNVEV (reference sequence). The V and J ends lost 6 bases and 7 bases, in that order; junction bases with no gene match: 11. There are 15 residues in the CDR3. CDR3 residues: CASSYGQGAAREQYF. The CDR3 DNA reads TGTGCCAGCAGCTACGGACAGGGGGCGGCACGAGAGCAGTACTTC.